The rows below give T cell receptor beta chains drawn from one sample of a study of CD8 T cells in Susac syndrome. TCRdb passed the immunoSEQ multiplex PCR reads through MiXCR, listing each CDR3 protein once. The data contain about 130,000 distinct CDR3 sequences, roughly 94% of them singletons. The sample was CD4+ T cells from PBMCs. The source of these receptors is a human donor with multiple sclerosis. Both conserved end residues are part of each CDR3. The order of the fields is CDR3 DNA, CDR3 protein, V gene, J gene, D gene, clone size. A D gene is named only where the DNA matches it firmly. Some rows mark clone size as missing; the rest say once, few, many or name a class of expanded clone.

cdr3_nt: TGCAGCGTTCGGTCGTCGGGGAACTATGGCTACACCTTC
cdr3_aa: CSVRSSGNYGYTF
v_call: TRBV29-1
j_call: TRBJ1-2
d_call: NA
clone_size: NA

cdr3_nt: TGTGCCAGCAGTGCGCTAGCGGGCACAGATACGCAGTATTTT
cdr3_aa: CASSALAGTDTQYF
v_call: TRBV6-5
j_call: TRBJ2-3
d_call: TRBD2
clone_size: NA

cdr3_nt: TGTGCCAGCAGCTACGGACAGGGAAATTCACCCCTCCACTTT
cdr3_aa: CASSYGQGNSPLHF
v_call: TRBV7-2
j_call: TRBJ1-6
d_call: TRBD1
clone_size: NA

cdr3_nt: TGTGCCAGTAGCACTGCCCGGACAATGAACTATGGCTACACCTTC
cdr3_aa: CASSTARTMNYGYTF
v_call: TRBV19
j_call: TRBJ1-2
d_call: NA
clone_size: NA

cdr3_nt: TGTGCCAGCAGCCGCGGTGGAGGGTACGAGCAGTACTTC
cdr3_aa: CASSRGGGYEQYF
v_call: TRBV4-2
j_call: TRBJ2-7
d_call: NA
clone_size: NA

cdr3_nt: TGCAGCGTTGAAAGGGACAGCTCCGTTTACACCTTC
cdr3_aa: CSVERDSSVYTF
v_call: TRBV29-1
j_call: TRBJ1-2
d_call: TRBD1
clone_size: NA

cdr3_nt: TGTGCCAGCAGCTCAGGACTAGCGGGGGATGAGCAGTTCTTC
cdr3_aa: CASSSGLAGDEQFF
v_call: TRBV7-2
j_call: TRBJ2-1
d_call: TRBD2
clone_size: NA

cdr3_nt: TGTGCCAGCAGCGTAGAAGGCGGTGGTTGGGATACGCAGTATTTT
cdr3_aa: CASSVEGGGWDTQYF
v_call: TRBV7-9
j_call: TRBJ2-3
d_call: NA
clone_size: NA

cdr3_nt: TGTGCCAGCAGCCCTATCTCAACCAGCGGCACAGATACGCAGTATTTT
cdr3_aa: CASSPISTSGTDTQYF
v_call: TRBV5-4
j_call: TRBJ2-3
d_call: NA
clone_size: once

cdr3_nt: TGTGCCAGTAGCCCCCGCCGGAACAGGGGGCGTGAAGAGCAGTACTTC
cdr3_aa: CASSPRRNRGREEQYF
v_call: TRBV19
j_call: TRBJ2-7
d_call: TRBD1
clone_size: NA

cdr3_nt: TGTGCCAGCAGTGAAACCGGGGGGCTCCAGGGACAGCCCCAGCATTTT
cdr3_aa: CASSETGGLQGQPQHF
v_call: TRBV2
j_call: TRBJ1-5
d_call: NA
clone_size: NA

cdr3_nt: TGTGCCAGCAGTTTAGGGACAGATGGAATCGAAAAACTGTTTTTT
cdr3_aa: CASSLGTDGIEKLFF
v_call: TRBV12-3/TRBV12-4
j_call: TRBJ1-4
d_call: NA
clone_size: once

cdr3_nt: TGTGCCAGCAGCTTAAACCCCCTTAGCGATCGTTCGGCCCAGTACTTC
cdr3_aa: CASSLNPLSDRSAQYF
v_call: TRBV7-2
j_call: TRBJ2-5
d_call: NA
clone_size: NA

cdr3_nt: TGTGCTAGTGGTTCGGGGACGGCGGGCAAAAACATTCAGTACTTC
cdr3_aa: CASGSGTAGKNIQYF
v_call: TRBV12-5
j_call: TRBJ2-4
d_call: NA
clone_size: NA

cdr3_nt: TGTGCCAGCAGCCAGGTATCCTTAGTCGGCACTGAAGCTTTCTTT
cdr3_aa: CASSQVSLVGTEAFF
v_call: TRBV3-1
j_call: TRBJ1-1
d_call: NA
clone_size: NA

cdr3_nt: TGTGCCAGCAGCTTAGGTGCTGGCTACCAAGAGACCCAGTACTTC
cdr3_aa: CASSLGAGYQETQYF
v_call: TRBV11-2
j_call: TRBJ2-5
d_call: NA
clone_size: NA

cdr3_nt: TGCAGTGCTAGAGATAGCCTCCTTAGCACAGATACGCAGTATTTT
cdr3_aa: CSARDSLLSTDTQYF
v_call: TRBV20-1
j_call: TRBJ2-3
d_call: NA
clone_size: NA

cdr3_nt: TGCAGTGCTTTAGGACAGGGACAGCCTAACTATGGCTACACCTTC
cdr3_aa: CSALGQGQPNYGYTF
v_call: TRBV20-1
j_call: TRBJ1-2
d_call: TRBD1
clone_size: NA